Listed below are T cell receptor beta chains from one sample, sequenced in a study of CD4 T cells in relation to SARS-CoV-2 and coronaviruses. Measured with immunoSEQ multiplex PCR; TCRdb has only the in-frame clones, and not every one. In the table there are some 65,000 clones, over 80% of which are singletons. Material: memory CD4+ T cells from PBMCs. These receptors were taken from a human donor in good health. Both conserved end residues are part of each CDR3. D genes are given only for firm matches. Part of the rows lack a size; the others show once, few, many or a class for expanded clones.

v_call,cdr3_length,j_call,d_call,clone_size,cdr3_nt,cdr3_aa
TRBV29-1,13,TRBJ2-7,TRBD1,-,TGCAGCGTTCCCCGGGCAGGGGGACACGAGCAGTACTTC,CSVPRAGGHEQYF
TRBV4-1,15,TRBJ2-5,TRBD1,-,TGCGCCAGCAGCCACGGACAGGGCAGAATCGGGTCCCAGTACTTC,CASSHGQGRIGSQYF
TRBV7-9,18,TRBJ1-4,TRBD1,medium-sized,TGTGCCAGCAGCCTAGGACAGGGGCGTAGTGCAACTAATGAAAAACTGTTTTTT,CASSLGQGRSATNEKLFF
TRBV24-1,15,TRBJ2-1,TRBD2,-,TGTGCCACCAGTGATTATAGCGGGTCAAACAATGAGCAGTTCTTC,CATSDYSGSNNEQFF
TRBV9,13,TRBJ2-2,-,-,TGTGCCAGCACCAGGTTGAACACCGGGGAGCTGTTTTTT,CASTRLNTGELFF
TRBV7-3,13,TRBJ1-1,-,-,TGTGCCAGCTCCCTAAGTGTGAACACTGAAGCTTTCTTT,CASSLSVNTEAFF
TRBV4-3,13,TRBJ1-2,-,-,TGCGCCAGCAGCCAAGACCGGGAATACGGCTACACCTTC,CASSQDREYGYTF
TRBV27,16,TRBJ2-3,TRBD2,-,TGTGCCAGCAGTACCTCACTAGCGGGACGCACAGATACGCAGTATTTT,CASSTSLAGRTDTQYF
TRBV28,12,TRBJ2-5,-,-,TGTGCCAGCAACAATTGGTGGGAGACCCAGTACTTC,CASNNWWETQYF
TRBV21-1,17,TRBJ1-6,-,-,TGTGCCAGCAGCAAAGCCAGGGCGAGCTCCTATAATTCACCCCTCCACTTT,CASSKARASSYNSPLHF
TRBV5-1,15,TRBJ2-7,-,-,TGCGCCAGCAGCCCCACAGGGTACGCGGCCTACGAGCAGTACTTC,CASSPTGYAAYEQYF
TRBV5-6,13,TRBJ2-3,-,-,TGTGCCAGCAGCATACGGATCACAGATACGCAGTATTTT,CASSIRITDTQYF
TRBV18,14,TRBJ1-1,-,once,TGTGCCAGCTCACCACCCACGCGAAACACTGAAGCTTTCTTT,CASSPPTRNTEAFF
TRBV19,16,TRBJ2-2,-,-,TGTGCCAGTAGTCCCTACAGTGGTATGGCGCCCGGGGAGCTGTTTTTT,CASSPYSGMAPGELFF
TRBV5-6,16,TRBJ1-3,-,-,TGTGCCAGCAGCCATAGGATGGGGGCATCTGGAAACACCATATATTTT,CASSHRMGASGNTIYF
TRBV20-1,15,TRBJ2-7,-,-,TGCAGTGCTAGTGCCGGGCGTGGGGGACCCTACGAGCAGTACTTC,CSASAGRGGPYEQYF
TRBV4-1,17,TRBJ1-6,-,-,TGCGCCAGCAGCAATCTTCAGGGGAAGACCTATAATTCACCCCTCCACTTT,CASSNLQGKTYNSPLHF
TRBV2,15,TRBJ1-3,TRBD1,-,TGTGCCAGCAGTCCGACAGGGGGTTACGGAAACACCATATATTTT,CASSPTGGYGNTIYF
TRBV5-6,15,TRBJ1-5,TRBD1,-,TGTGCCAGCAGCTTGGGCAGGGGGCTCAATCAGCCCCAGCATTTT,CASSLGRGLNQPQHF
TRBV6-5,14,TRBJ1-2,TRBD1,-,TGTGCCAGCAACCCTTCGGGACAGATCTATGGCTACACCTTC,CASNPSGQIYGYTF
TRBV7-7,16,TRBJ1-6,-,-,TGTGCCAGCAGCTCTGGTGAAACGCCGGCGAACTCACCCCTCCACTTT,CASSSGETPANSPLHF
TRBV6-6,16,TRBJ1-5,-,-,TGTGCCAGCAGTTACTCGATGGGGAGGGGACATCAGCCCCAGCATTTT,CASSYSMGRGHQPQHF
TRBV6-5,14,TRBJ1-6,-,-,TGTGCCAGCAGTTACCGGGGACTTAATTCACCCCTCCACTTT,CASSYRGLNSPLHF
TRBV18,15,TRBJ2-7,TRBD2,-,TGTGCCAGCTCACCGGAGTCACTAGCGGTCTACGAGCAGTACTTC,CASSPESLAVYEQYF
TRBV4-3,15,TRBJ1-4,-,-,TGCGCCAGCAGCCAAGATAAATGGACTAATGAAAAACTGTTTTTT,CASSQDKWTNEKLFF
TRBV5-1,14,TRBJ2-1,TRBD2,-,TGCGCCAGCAGCAGGTCTAGCGGGAGTGATGAGCAGTTCTTC,CASSRSSGSDEQFF
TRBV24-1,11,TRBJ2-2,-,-,TGTGCCACCAGGAAGCCCGGGGAGCTGTTTTTT,CATRKPGELFF
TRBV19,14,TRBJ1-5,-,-,TGTGCCAGTACAGGACGAGTGGGCAATCAGCCCCAGCATTTT,CASTGRVGNQPQHF
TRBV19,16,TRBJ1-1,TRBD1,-,TGTGCCAGTAAAAACCGGGACAGCGGGGCGAACACTGAAGCTTTCTTT,CASKNRDSGANTEAFF
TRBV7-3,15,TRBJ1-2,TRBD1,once,TGTGCCAGCAGCTTAGGAGGCAGGGGGGGCTATGGCTACACCTTC,CASSLGGRGGYGYTF
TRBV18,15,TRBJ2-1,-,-,TGTGCCAGCTCAGGGGGATTGGGATTCGGGAATGAGCAGTTCTTC,CASSGGLGFGNEQFF
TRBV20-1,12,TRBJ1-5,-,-,TGCAGTGCTAGTTCTGGGAATCAGCCCCAGCATTTT,CSASSGNQPQHF
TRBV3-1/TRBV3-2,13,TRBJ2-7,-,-,TGTGCCAGCAGCCATTTACGACGTGGAACGCAGTACTTC,CASSHLRRGTQYF
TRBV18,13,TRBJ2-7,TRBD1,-,TGTGCCAGCTCACGGGACAGCCGCTACGAGCAGTACTTC,CASSRDSRYEQYF
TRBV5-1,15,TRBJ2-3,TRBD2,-,TGCGCCAGCAGCTTGCAGCGGGGGACCACAGATACGCAGTATTTT,CASSLQRGTTDTQYF
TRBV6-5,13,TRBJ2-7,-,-,TGTGCCAGCAGTTACAATGTAGACTCGGAGCAGTACTTC,CASSYNVDSEQYF
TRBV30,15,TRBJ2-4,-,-,TGTGCCTGGAGTGGGAGCCGAGGAGCCAAAAACATTCAGTACTTC,CAWSGSRGAKNIQYF
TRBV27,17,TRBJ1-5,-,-,TGTGCCAGCAGTCTTATAGGGGAGGCTTCGTGGGGGGCGCCCCAGCATTTT,CASSLIGEASWGAPQHF
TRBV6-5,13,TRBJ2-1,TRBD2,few,TGTGCCAGCTCGGGGGGGGGCGGCTGGGAGCAGTTCTTC,CASSGGGGWEQFF
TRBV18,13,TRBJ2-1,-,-,TGTGCCAGCTCATTTAGAGAGGGCGATGAGCAGTTCTTC,CASSFREGDEQFF
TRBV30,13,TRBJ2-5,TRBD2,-,TGTGCCGTTAGCGGGGGGGCCGTTGAGACCCAGTACTTC,CAVSGGAVETQYF